The table lists the clone carrying this T cell receptor beta chain with a count of one. Sorted-subset replicate PCRs used approximately 180 ng of genomic DNA. This amount corresponded to some 32,000 T cell genomes. Per the study methods: ImmunoSEQ only sent back junction sequences with no quality scores, so filtering was done differently. Here immunoSEQ multiplex PCR was the method, and the copy in TCRdb shows in-frame clones only, minus some. V and J calls and clone size come straight from that table; D and trimming were deduced from the DNA. This sample has 600,000 or so clones, with about 95% found just once. The CDR3 runs to 13 residues. The germline gives CDR1 SGHDT, CDR2 YYEEEE. V gave up 0 bases and J gave up 7 bases, with 10 bases separating them. The entry originates in a study of shared clonotypes between healthy human individuals. Naive CD8 isolation took CD45RO-negative cells positively selected for CCR7 and excluded terminally differentiated effector memory CD45RA+ cells.

The TCR was taken from a woman aged 25 to 45 in good health. Sequenced: naive CD8+ T cells sorted from blood. This chain connects TRBV5-6 to TRBJ1-1, with D hard to call. The CDR3 nucleotides are TGTGCCAGCAGCTTGGGGGAGGGATTTGAAGCTTTCTTT. Translated, it gives CASSLGEGFEAFF.